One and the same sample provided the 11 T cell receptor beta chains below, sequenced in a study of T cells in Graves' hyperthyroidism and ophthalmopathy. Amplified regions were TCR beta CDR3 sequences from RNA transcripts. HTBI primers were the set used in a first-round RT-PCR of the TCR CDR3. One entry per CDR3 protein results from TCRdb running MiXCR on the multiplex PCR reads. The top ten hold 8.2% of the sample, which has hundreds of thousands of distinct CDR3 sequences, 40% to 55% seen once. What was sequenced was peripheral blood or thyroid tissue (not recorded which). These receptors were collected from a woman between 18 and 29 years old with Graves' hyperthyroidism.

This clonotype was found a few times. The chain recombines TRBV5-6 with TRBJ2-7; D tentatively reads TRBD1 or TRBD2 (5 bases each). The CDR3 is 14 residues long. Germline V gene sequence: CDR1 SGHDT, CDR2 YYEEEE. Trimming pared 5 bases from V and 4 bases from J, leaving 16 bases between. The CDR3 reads CASSQGALGYEQYF. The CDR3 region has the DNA TGTGCCAGCAGTCAGGGAGCTCTCGGGTACGAGCAGTACTTC.

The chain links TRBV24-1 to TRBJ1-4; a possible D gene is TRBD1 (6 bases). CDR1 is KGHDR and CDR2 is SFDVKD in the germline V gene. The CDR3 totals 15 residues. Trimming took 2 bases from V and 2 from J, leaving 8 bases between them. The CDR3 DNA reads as TGTGCCACCAGTGATTCCCAGGGGACTAATGAAAAACTGTTTTTT. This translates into CATSDSQGTNEKLFF.

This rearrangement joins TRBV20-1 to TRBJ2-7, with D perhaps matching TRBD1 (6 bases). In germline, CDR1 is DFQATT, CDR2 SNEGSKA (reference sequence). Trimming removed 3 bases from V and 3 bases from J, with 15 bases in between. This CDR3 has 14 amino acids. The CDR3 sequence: CSARLTGPGYEQYF. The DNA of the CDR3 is TGCAGTGCTAGGTTGACAGGACCGGGCTACGAGCAGTACTTC.

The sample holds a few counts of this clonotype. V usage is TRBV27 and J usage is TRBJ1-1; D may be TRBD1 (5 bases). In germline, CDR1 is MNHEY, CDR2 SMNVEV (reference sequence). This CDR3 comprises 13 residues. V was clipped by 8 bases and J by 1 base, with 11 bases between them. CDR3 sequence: CASEGRGNTEAFF. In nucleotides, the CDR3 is TGTGCCAGCGAGGGGAGGGGGAACACTGAAGCTTTCTTT.

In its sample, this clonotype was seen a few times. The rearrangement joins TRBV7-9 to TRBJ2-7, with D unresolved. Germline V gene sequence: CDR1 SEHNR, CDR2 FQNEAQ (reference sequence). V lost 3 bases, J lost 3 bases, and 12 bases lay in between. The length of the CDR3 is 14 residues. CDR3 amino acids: CASSFRRNYYEQYF. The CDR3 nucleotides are TGTGCCAGCAGCTTCAGGCGGAACTACTACGAGCAGTACTTC.

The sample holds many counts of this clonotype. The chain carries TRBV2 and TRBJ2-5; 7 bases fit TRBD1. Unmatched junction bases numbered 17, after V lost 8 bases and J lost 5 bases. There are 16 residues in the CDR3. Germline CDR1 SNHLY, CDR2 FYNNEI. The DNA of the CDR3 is TGTGCCAGCTCGTACGGGGTGGACGGCAGGGGGGAGACCCAGTACTTC. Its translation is CASSYGVDGRGETQYF.

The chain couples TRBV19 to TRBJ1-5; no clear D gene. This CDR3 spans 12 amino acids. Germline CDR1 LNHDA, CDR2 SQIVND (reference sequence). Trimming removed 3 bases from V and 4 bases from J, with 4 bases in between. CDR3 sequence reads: CASSIMNQPQHF. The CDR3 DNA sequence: TGTGCCAGTAGTATTATGAATCAGCCCCAGCATTTT. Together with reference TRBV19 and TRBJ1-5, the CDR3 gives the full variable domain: DGGITQSPKYLFRKEGQNVTLSCEQNLNHDAMYWYRQDPGQGLRLIYYSQIVNDFQKGDIAEGYSVSREKKESFPLTVTSAQKNPTAFYLCASSIMNQPQHFGDGTRLSIL.

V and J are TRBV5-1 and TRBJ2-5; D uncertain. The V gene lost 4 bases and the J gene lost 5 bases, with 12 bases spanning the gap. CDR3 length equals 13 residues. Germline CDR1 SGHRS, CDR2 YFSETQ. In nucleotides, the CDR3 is TGCGCCAGCAGCCGTCAGAGCCGGGAGACCCAGTACTTC. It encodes CASSRQSRETQYF.

Written as DNA, the CDR3 is TGTGCCAGCAGCCTAAGGCTAGCTAATGAAAAACTGTTTTTT. This encodes CASSLRLANEKLFF. The chain joins TRBV7-9 to TRBJ1-4; D gene ambiguous. The CDR3 is 14 amino acids. Per germline, CDR1 SEHNR and CDR2 FQNEAQ (reference sequence). V dropped 5 bases and J dropped 3 bases, with 10 bases sitting between them.

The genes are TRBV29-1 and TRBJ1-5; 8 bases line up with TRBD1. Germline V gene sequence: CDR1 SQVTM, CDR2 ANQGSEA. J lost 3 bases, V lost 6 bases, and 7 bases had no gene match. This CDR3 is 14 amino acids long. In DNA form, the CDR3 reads TGCAGCGTCGGGGGGACAGGTTACAATCAGCCCCAGCATTTT. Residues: CSVGGTGYNQPQHF.

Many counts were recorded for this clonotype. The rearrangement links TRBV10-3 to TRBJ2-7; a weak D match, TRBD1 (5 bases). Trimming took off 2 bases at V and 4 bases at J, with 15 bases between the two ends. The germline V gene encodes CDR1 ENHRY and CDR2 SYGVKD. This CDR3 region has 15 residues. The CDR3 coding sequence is TGTGCCATCAGTGAGACCCAGGGCACCTTGTACGAGCAGTACTTC. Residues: CAISETQGTLYEQYF.